The present entry profiles one T cell receptor (beta chain) with its context. Antigen specificity is unknown. This sample stems from a study of cytomegalovirus exposure and HLA in healthy donors. Study results and caveats: The classifier reportedly diagnosed cytomegalovirus status with high specificity and sensitivity. Later on, a genetic analysis was performed. It linked a missense variant in DCLRE1C with V- and J-gene trimming of TCR beta.

With 60 Vbeta and 13 Jbeta primers, the PCR was carried out. The repertoire was sequenced with immunoSEQ multiplex PCR; TCRdb's copy has only in-frame clones and lacks some. The table includes 140,000 to 150,000 clones, around two thirds detected once. V lost 5 bases and J lost 3; bases outside the gene matches: 5. Germline CDR1 and CDR2: SGHVS and FNYEAQ. The CDR3 has 15 residues. The TCR comes from a woman in her sixties or seventies in good health and CMV-seropositive. Sequenced: PBMCs. This chain links TRBV7-6 with TRBJ2-1; TRBD2 aligns across 9 bases. This CDR3 is CASSPASGNYNEQFF. DNA for the CDR3: TGTGCCAGCAGCCCCGCTAGCGGGAACTACAATGAGCAGTTCTTC.